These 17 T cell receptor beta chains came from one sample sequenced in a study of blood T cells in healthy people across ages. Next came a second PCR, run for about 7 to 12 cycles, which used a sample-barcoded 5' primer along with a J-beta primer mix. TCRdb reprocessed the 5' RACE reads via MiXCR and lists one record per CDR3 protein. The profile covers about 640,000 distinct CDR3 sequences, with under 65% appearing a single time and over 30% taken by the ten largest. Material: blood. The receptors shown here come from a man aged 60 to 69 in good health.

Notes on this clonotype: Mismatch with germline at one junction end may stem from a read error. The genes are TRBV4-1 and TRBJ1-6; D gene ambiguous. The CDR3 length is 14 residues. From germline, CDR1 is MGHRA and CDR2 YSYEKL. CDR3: CASSQDSPTSPFHF. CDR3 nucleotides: TGCGCCAGCAGCCAAGATAGCCCCACGTCACCCTTCCACTTT.

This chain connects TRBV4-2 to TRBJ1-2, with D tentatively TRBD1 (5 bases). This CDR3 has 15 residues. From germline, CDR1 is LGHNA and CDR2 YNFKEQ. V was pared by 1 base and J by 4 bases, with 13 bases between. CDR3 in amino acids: CASSQVGGEGYGYTF. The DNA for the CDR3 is TGTGCCAGCAGCCAAGTTGGGGGGGAAGGCTATGGCTACACCTTC.

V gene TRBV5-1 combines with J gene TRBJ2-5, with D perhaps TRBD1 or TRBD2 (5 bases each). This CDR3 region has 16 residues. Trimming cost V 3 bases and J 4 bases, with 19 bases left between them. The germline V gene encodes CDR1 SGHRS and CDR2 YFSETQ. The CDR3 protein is CASSSGTFGTRETQYF. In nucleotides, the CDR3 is TGCGCCAGCAGCTCCGGGACCTTTGGGACGCGAGAGACCCAGTACTTC.

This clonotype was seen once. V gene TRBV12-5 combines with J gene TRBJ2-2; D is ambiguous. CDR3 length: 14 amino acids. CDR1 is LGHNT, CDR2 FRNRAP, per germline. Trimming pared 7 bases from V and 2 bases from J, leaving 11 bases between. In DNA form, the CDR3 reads TGTGCTAGTGCCCCCCGGGTTAACACCGGGGAGCTGTTTTTT. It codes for CASAPRVNTGELFF.

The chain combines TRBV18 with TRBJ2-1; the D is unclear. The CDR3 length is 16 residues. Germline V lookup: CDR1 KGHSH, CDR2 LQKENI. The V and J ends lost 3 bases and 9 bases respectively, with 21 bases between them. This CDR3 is CASSPTLAPDGTEQFF. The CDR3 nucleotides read TGTGCCAGCTCACCGACCTTAGCCCCAGATGGCACTGAGCAGTTCTTC.

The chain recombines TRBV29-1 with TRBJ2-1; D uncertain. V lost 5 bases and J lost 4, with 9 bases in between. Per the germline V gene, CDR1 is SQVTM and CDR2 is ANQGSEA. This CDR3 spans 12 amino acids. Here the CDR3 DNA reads TGCAGCGTTTCTCCGGATTACAATGAGCAGTTCTTC. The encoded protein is CSVSPDYNEQFF.

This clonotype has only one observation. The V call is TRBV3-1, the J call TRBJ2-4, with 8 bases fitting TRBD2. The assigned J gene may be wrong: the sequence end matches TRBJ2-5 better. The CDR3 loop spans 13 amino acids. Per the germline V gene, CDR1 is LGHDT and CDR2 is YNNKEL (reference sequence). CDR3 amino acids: CASSGSGGETQYF. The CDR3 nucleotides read TGTGCCAGCAGCGGAAGCGGGGGAGAGACCCAGTACTTC.

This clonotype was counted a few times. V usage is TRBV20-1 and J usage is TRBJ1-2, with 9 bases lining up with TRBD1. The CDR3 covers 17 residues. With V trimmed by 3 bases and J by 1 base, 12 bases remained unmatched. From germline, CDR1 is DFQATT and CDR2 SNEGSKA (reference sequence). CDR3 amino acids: CSASIETGGTGNYGYTF. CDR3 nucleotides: TGCAGTGCTAGTATTGAGACAGGGGGAACTGGTAACTATGGCTACACCTTC.

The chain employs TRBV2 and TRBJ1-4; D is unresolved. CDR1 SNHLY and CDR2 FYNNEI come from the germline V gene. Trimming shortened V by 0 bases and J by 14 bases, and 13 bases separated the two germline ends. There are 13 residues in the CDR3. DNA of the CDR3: TGTGCCAGCAGTGAAGCTAGAGACGGTCTTCTGTTTTTT. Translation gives CASSEARDGLLFF.

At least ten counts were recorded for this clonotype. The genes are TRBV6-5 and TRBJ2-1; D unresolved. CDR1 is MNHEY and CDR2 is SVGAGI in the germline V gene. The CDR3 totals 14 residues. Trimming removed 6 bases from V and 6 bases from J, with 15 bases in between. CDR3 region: CASSLDRVANEQFF. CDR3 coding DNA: TGTGCCAGCAGCTTAGACCGGGTGGCCAATGAGCAGTTCTTC.

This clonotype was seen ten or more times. The CDR3 DNA follows: TGTGCCAGCAGCCAAGATCGGGGTCGGGAGACCCAGTACTTC. Translated, it gives CASSQDRGRETQYF. The chain combines TRBV3-1 with TRBJ2-5; TRBD2 might be the D (5 bases). From germline, CDR1 is LGHDT and CDR2 YNNKEL (reference sequence). This CDR3 has 14 amino acids. The V end lost 0 bases, the J end lost 5 bases, and 10 bases lay between the germline ends.

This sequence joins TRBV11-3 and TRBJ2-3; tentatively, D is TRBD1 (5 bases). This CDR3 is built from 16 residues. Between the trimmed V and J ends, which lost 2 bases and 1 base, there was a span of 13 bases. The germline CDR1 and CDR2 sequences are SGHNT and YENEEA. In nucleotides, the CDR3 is TGTGCCAGCAGCTTACGTTCAGGGATGGGCACAGATACGCAGTATTTT. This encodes CASSLRSGMGTDTQYF.

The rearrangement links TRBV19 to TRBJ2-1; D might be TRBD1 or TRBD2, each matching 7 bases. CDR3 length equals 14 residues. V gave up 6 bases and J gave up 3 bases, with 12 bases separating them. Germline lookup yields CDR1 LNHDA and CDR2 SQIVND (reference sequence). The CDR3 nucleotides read TGTGCCAGTAGGGCAGGGGGGGACTACAATGAGCAGTTCTTC. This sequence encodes CASRAGGDYNEQFF.

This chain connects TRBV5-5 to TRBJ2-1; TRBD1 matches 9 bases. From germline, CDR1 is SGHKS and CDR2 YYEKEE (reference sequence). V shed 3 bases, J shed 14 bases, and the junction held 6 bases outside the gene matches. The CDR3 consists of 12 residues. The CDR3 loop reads CASSSGTGPEFF. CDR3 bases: TGTGCCAGCAGCTCCGGGACAGGGCCAGAGTTCTTC.

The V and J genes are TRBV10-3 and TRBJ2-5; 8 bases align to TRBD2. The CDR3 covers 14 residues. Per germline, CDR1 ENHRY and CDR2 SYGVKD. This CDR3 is CATSASGSQETQYF. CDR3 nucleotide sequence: TGTGCAACCTCGGCTAGCGGGTCACAAGAGACCCAGTACTTC.

The CDR3 coding sequence is TGTGCCAGCAGTCCAGGGTGGGGGGACCAAGAGACCCAGTACTTC. It encodes CASSPGWGDQETQYF. V gene TRBV6-2 or TRBV6-3 combines with J gene TRBJ2-5; possible D gene TRBD2, 6 bases. This CDR3 is built from 15 residues. Trimming pared 5 bases from V and 0 bases from J, leaving 13 bases between. CDR1 and CDR2 from the germline V gene are MNHEY and SVGEGT.

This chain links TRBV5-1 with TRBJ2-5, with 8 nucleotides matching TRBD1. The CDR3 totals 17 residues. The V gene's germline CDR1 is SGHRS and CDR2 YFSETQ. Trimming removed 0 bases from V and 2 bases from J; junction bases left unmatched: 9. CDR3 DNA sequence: TGCGCCAGCAGCTTGGGAATAAGGACAGGGCGGCAAGAGACCCAGTACTTC. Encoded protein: CASSLGIRTGRQETQYF.